This record looks at one T cell receptor beta chain sequence and its context. The data were taken from a study of blood T cell repertoires in COVID-19. The overall study: COVID-19 samples from acute and convalescent phases originated in the United States, Italy and Spain.

Sequenced by immunoSEQ multiplex PCR; TCRdb stores in-frame clones only, minus some. There are around 160,000 clones in the sample; around nine tenths occur only once, and 2.3% lies in the top ten. The V gene's germline CDR1 is GTSNPN and CDR2 SVGIG (reference sequence). Between the trimmed V and J ends, which lost 0 bases and 3 bases, there was a span of 13 bases. The CDR3 sequence is 15 residues long. Sequencing was carried out using peripheral blood. The J gene is TRBJ2-3, the V gene TRBV30; D may be TRBD1 (7 bases). The sequence derives from a human donor in a cohort sampled during active COVID-19. Here the CDR3 DNA reads TGTGCCTGGAGTGTCGAGACAGGGAGGACAGATACGCAGTATTTT. Its protein is CAWSVETGRTDTQYF.